The 12 T cell receptor beta chains below come from one sample, sequenced in a study of Ad26.COV2.S vaccination and SARS-CoV-2 variants. Treatment in this sample: 15 to 20 received Ad26.COV2.S at low or high dose, single or two shots; about 5 received placebo; per-sample allocation not given. At day 63 after the first vaccine or placebo injection, samples were drawn. Here immunoSEQ multiplex PCR was the method, and the copy in TCRdb shows in-frame clones only, minus some. Of 400,000 to 500,000 clones listed, roughly 88% were seen once; the top ten hold 3.6%. The input for sequencing was peripheral blood, taken in a trial of Ad26.COV2.S vaccine versus placebo. Every receptor here comes from a person between 18 and 65 years old who received the Ad26.COV2.S COVID-19 vaccine or a placebo.

The chain employs TRBV27 and TRBJ2-7, with 12 bases that match TRBD1. Germline V gene sequence: CDR1 MNHEY, CDR2 SMNVEV (reference sequence). The J segment lost 5 bases and the V segment lost 6 bases, leaving 11 bases of the junction unmatched. The CDR3 is 16 amino acids. CDR3 residues: CASSSSGTGGRDEQYF. The DNA of the CDR3 is TGTGCCAGCAGCTCCTCCGGGACAGGGGGCCGGGACGAGCAGTACTTC.

This chain connects TRBV5-4 to TRBJ2-1; tentatively, D is TRBD1 (5 bases). This CDR3 is built from 14 residues. Deletions cut 4 bases from V and 4 bases from J, with 12 bases between. CDR1 is SGHNT and CDR2 is YYREEE in the germline V gene (reference sequence). Written as DNA, the CDR3 is TGTGCCAGCAGCCCGCCCCAGGGTTACAATGAGCAGTTCTTC. Its translation: CASSPPQGYNEQFF.

V and J are TRBV5-1 and TRBJ2-2, with D maybe TRBD2 (5 bases). Germline values: CDR1 SGHRS, CDR2 YFSETQ. V was cut by 7 bases and J by 5 bases, with 18 bases left in between. The CDR3 is 15 residues long. The CDR3 nucleotides read TGCGCCAGCTCGAGGGAAAGGGTTGGTACCGGGGAGCTGTTTTTT. Its protein product is CASSRERVGTGELFF.

The chain links TRBV6-4 to TRBJ1-5, with D possibly TRBD1 on 6 matching bases. CDR1 and CDR2 (germline): MRHNA, SNTAGT. V dropped 3 bases and J dropped 1 base, with 10 bases sitting between them. This CDR3 comprises 15 residues. The CDR3 DNA sequence: TGTGCCAGCAGTGAAACAGGGTTAAGCAATCAGCCCCAGCATTTT. Translation gives CASSETGLSNQPQHF.

The V and J genes are TRBV30 and TRBJ1-3; 9 bases map to TRBD1. The CDR3 has 17 residues. In germline, CDR1 is GTSNPN, CDR2 SVGIG (reference sequence). V was pared by 3 bases and J by 0 bases, with 9 bases of the junction left unmatched. The CDR3 loop is CAWSGGQGPSSGNTIYF. CDR3 in DNA: TGTGCCTGGAGCGGCGGACAGGGGCCGAGCTCTGGAAACACCATATATTTT.

This chain joins TRBV6-2 or TRBV6-3 and TRBJ1-6; perhaps TRBD1 as D (5 bases). CDR3 length: 14 amino acids. Trimming took off 4 bases at V and 4 bases at J, with 8 bases between the two ends. From germline, CDR1 is MNHEY and CDR2 SVGEGT. CDR3 in amino acids: CASSLTEYNSPLHF. CDR3 coding DNA: TGTGCCAGCAGTTTGACAGAATATAATTCACCCCTCCACTTT.

V is TRBV6-2 or TRBV6-3 and J is TRBJ2-7; TRBD1 aligns across 8 bases. CDR1 is MNHEY and CDR2 is SVGEGT in the germline V gene. Germline trimming cut 3 bases from V and 2 bases from J; bases unmatched to any gene: 3. The CDR3 sequence is 14 residues long. The CDR3 sequence is CASSYGDRTYEQYF. CDR3 sequence (DNA): TGTGCCAGCAGTTATGGGGACAGGACCTACGAGCAGTACTTC.

V and J are TRBV6-6 and TRBJ2-7; TRBD2 matches 11 bases. V shed 6 bases, J shed 0 bases, and the junction held 4 bases outside the gene matches. This CDR3 is built from 15 residues. Germline loops: CDR1 MNHNY, CDR2 SVGAGI (reference sequence). The chain's CDR3 is CASSSTSGGSYEQYF. CDR3 bases: TGTGCCAGCAGCAGCACTAGCGGGGGCTCCTACGAGCAGTACTTC.

The chain employs TRBV6-5 and TRBJ2-7; perhaps TRBD2 as D (6 bases). The ends were cut back, 5 bases at V and 0 bases at J, with 11 bases in the middle. The CDR3 runs to 14 residues. Germline V CDR1 and CDR2: MNHEY, SVGAGI. As DNA, the CDR3 is TGTGCCAGCAGTCCAAGGGACTCCTCCTACGAGCAGTACTTC. Translating gives CASSPRDSSYEQYF.

The chain has TRBV28 and TRBJ2-5, with 16 nucleotides matching TRBD2. From germline, CDR1 is MDHEN and CDR2 SYDVKM. V gave up 5 bases and J gave up 5 bases; unmatched junction bases: 11. The CDR3 totals 18 residues. The CDR3, as DNA: TGTGCCAGCAGTGGCCCCGGGACTAGCGGGGGGGAGGTGGAGACCCAGTACTTC. Protein: CASSGPGTSGGEVETQYF.

This chain links TRBV5-1 with TRBJ2-1, with D possibly being TRBD2 (5 bases). This CDR3 has 14 residues. Germline values: CDR1 SGHRS, CDR2 YFSETQ. Trimming took off 5 bases at V and 0 bases at J, with 9 bases between the two ends. As DNA, the CDR3 is TGCGCCAGCAGTGAGGGAGCCTCCTACAATGAGCAGTTCTTC. This encodes CASSEGASYNEQFF.

The V gene is TRBV2, the J gene TRBJ1-5; tentatively, D is TRBD1 (5 bases). V was trimmed by 6 bases and J by 3 bases, leaving 15 bases between them. From germline, CDR1 is SNHLY and CDR2 FYNNEI. CDR3 size: 15 residues. This chain's CDR3 is CASRPGPQNNQPQHF. Here the CDR3 DNA reads TGTGCCAGCAGACCGGGACCCCAGAACAATCAGCCCCAGCATTTT.